Shown below are 11 T cell receptor beta chains from a single sample sequenced in a study of T cell repertoires in cytomegalovirus infection (dated by TCRdb to the late 2010s). These reads were obtained on an Illumina HiSeq 1500. TCRdb trimmed the raw reads at Q25, called clones with MiXCR and kept productive beta chains. Records with the same CDR3 protein are collapsed into one entry carrying the most frequent genes and DNA. For this sample the table gives about 230,000 distinct CDR3 sequences, of which approximately 7% were detected only once. Jointly, the top ten make up 5.5% to 6.5% of the sample. The material sequenced was PBMCs. The origin of the receptors is a human donor in good health (CMV status not recorded). Some clones in this sample may be carry-over from other donors' samples.

This clonotype was recorded at least ten times. V is TRBV4-1 and J is TRBJ1-5, with D possibly being TRBD1 (5 bases). Trimming took off 3 bases at V and 4 bases at J, with 10 bases between the two ends. Germline-derived CDR1 and CDR2 are MGHRA and YSYEKL. This CDR3 contains 14 residues. The CDR3 reads CASSQGRTNQPQHF. The CDR3 DNA reads TGCGCCAGCAGCCAGGGACGAACGAATCAGCCCCAGCATTTT.

The table lists this clonotype with many counts. V and J are TRBV18 and TRBJ1-2, with 7 bases fitting TRBD1. CDR1 and CDR2 from the germline V gene are KGHSH and LQKENI. With V trimmed by 1 base and J by 0 bases, 5 bases remained unmatched. CDR3 size: 16 residues. CDR3 sequence reads: CASSPRQGTANYGYTF. The CDR3 region has the DNA TGTGCCAGCTCACCACGACAGGGAACAGCTAACTATGGCTACACCTTC.

The rearrangement joins TRBV20-1 to TRBJ2-6; D is unclear. Germline loops: CDR1 DFQATT, CDR2 SNEGSKA (reference sequence). The CDR3 contains 14 residues. V was trimmed by 6 bases and J by 3 bases, leaving 12 bases between them. In nucleotides, the CDR3 is TGCAGTGCCGTCCGACCAGGTGGGGCCAACGTCCTGACTTTC. Its translation: CSAVRPGGANVLTF.

This clonotype was found many times. The CDR3 bases are TGTGCCAGCAGATACGAGGGGGGGGGCCAGTTCTTC. It codes for CASRYEGGGQFF. This chain connects TRBV6-6 to TRBJ2-1, with D tentatively TRBD2 (7 bases). The CDR3 runs to 12 residues. The V end lost 6 bases, the J end lost 13 bases, and 16 bases lay between the germline ends. CDR1 is MNHNY and CDR2 is SVGAGI in the germline V gene (reference sequence).

The rearrangement links TRBV20-1 to TRBJ1-2, with D tentatively TRBD1 (6 bases). Germline-derived CDR1 and CDR2 are DFQATT and SNEGSKA (reference sequence). The CDR3 contains 14 residues. Deletions cut 0 bases from V and 8 bases from J, with 16 bases between. The CDR3 DNA is TGCAGTGCTAGAGATACAGGGAGGTTCTCCGGCTACACCTTC. Residues: CSARDTGRFSGYTF.

This clonotype showed up many times. The V and J genes are TRBV6-5 and TRBJ1-1, with D perhaps TRBD1 (5 bases). Germline V lookup: CDR1 MNHEY, CDR2 SVGAGI. The CDR3 is 15 amino acids. With 2 bases removed from V and 4 bases from J, the gap between germline ends came to 14 bases. The CDR3 DNA reads as TGTGCCAGCAGTTACAAAGCGGGGGTGAGCACTGAAGCTTTCTTT. Amino acid sequence: CASSYKAGVSTEAFF.

Many counts were recorded for this clonotype. The V and J genes are TRBV29-1 and TRBJ1-4, with TRBD1 matching over 8 bases. The CDR3 has 13 amino acids. The germline CDR1 and CDR2 sequences are SQVTM and ANQGSEA. Germline trimming cut 6 bases from V and 8 bases from J; bases unmatched to any gene: 8. The DNA of the CDR3 is TGCAGCGTCTTTGGACAGGGCTCCGAAAAACTGTTTTTT. Translation: CSVFGQGSEKLFF.

This clonotype was counted ten times or more. The chain couples TRBV20-1 to TRBJ1-1; the match to TRBD1 covers 7 bases. This CDR3 spans 13 amino acids. The V segment lost 6 bases and the J segment 1 base; nucleotides outside the gene matches: 5. The V gene's germline CDR1 is DFQATT and CDR2 SNEGSKA (reference sequence). The CDR3 spells CSALGTENTEAFF. As DNA, the CDR3 is TGCAGTGCCCTCGGGACAGAGAACACTGAAGCTTTCTTT.

This clonotype was seen at least ten times. This chain uses TRBV7-9 with TRBJ2-7, with D hard to call. The length of the CDR3 is 11 residues. V was clipped by 3 bases and J by 7 bases, with 7 bases between them. The germline V gene has CDR1 SEHNR and CDR2 FQNEAQ (reference sequence). The CDR3 here is CASSFNWEQYF. The CDR3 nucleotides read TGTGCCAGCAGCTTCAACTGGGAGCAGTACTTC.

This clonotype appeared many times. The V gene is TRBV6-2 or TRBV6-3, the J gene TRBJ2-7; D might be TRBD1 (5 bases). Germline V CDR1 and CDR2: MNHEY, SVGEGT. Trimming left V 4 bases short and J 5 bases short, with 12 bases between. The CDR3 covers 13 residues. For the CDR3, the DNA is TGTGCCAGCAGTTTTGCAGGGATGGACGAGCAGTACTTC. Amino acid sequence: CASSFAGMDEQYF.

This clonotype has at least ten counts. The chain combines TRBV10-1 with TRBJ1-1, with D perhaps matching TRBD1 (5 bases). Germline V gives CDR1 WNHNN, CDR2 SYGVQD (reference sequence). V lost 3 bases and J 1 base, leaving 9 bases between the germline ends. The CDR3 has 14 amino acids. In DNA form, the CDR3 reads TGCGCCAGCAGTGATTCAGGGAGGAACACTGAAGCTTTCTTT. The encoded protein is CASSDSGRNTEAFF.